The present TCR beta chain was sequenced within a study of blood T cell repertoires in COVID-19. On the study more broadly: PBMCs, B-cell-depleted T cells, or T cells were the source of the cDNA or gDNA that made up the material.

This CDR3 contains 14 residues. CDR1 SNHLY and CDR2 FYNNEI come from the germline V gene. Deletions cut 3 bases from V and 0 bases from J, with 8 bases between. Original data processing: Quantification of nucleated cells was approximated via reference gene primer amplification. The repertoire was sequenced with immunoSEQ multiplex PCR; TCRdb's copy has only in-frame clones and lacks some. That table gives V, J and clone size, and the DNA gave D and trimming. Counted here are about 44,000 clones, about 86% occurring once; the ten biggest clones make up around two fifths. Sequencing was carried out using peripheral blood. This receptor was obtained from a human donor in a cohort sampled during active COVID-19. V and J are TRBV2 and TRBJ1-1; D uncertain. The CDR3 spells CASSDGRMNTEAFF. In DNA form, the CDR3 reads TGTGCCAGCAGTGATGGCAGGATGAACACTGAAGCTTTCTTT.